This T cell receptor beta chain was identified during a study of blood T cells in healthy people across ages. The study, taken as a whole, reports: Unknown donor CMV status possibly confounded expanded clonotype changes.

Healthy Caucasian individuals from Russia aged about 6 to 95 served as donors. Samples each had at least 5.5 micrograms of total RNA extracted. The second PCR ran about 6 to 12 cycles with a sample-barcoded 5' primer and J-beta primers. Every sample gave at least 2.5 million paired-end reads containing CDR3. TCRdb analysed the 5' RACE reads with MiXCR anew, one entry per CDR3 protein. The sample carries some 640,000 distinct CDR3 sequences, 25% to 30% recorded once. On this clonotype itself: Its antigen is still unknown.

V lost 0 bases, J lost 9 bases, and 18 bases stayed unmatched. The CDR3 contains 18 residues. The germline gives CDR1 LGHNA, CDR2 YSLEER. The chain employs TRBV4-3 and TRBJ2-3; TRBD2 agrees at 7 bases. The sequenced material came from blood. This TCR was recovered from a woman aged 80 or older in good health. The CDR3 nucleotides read TGCGCCAGCAGCCAAGATCCTCCGGGACTACAAGGCTTGGAAACGCAGTATTTT. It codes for CASSQDPPGLQGLETQYF.